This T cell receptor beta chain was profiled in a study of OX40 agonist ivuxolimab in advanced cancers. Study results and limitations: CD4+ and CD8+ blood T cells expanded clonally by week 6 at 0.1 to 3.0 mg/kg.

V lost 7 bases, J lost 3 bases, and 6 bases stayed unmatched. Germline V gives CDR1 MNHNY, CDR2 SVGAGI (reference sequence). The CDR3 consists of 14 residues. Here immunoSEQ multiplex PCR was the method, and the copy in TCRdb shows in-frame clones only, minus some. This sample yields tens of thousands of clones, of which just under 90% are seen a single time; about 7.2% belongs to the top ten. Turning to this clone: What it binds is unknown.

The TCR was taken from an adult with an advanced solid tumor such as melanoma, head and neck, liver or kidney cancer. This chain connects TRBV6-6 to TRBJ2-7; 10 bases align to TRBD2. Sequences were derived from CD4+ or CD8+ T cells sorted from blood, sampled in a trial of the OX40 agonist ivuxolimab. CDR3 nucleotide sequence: TGTGCCAGCACCCTTAGCGGGAGGCTCTACGAGCAGTACTTC. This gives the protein CASTLSGRLYEQYF.